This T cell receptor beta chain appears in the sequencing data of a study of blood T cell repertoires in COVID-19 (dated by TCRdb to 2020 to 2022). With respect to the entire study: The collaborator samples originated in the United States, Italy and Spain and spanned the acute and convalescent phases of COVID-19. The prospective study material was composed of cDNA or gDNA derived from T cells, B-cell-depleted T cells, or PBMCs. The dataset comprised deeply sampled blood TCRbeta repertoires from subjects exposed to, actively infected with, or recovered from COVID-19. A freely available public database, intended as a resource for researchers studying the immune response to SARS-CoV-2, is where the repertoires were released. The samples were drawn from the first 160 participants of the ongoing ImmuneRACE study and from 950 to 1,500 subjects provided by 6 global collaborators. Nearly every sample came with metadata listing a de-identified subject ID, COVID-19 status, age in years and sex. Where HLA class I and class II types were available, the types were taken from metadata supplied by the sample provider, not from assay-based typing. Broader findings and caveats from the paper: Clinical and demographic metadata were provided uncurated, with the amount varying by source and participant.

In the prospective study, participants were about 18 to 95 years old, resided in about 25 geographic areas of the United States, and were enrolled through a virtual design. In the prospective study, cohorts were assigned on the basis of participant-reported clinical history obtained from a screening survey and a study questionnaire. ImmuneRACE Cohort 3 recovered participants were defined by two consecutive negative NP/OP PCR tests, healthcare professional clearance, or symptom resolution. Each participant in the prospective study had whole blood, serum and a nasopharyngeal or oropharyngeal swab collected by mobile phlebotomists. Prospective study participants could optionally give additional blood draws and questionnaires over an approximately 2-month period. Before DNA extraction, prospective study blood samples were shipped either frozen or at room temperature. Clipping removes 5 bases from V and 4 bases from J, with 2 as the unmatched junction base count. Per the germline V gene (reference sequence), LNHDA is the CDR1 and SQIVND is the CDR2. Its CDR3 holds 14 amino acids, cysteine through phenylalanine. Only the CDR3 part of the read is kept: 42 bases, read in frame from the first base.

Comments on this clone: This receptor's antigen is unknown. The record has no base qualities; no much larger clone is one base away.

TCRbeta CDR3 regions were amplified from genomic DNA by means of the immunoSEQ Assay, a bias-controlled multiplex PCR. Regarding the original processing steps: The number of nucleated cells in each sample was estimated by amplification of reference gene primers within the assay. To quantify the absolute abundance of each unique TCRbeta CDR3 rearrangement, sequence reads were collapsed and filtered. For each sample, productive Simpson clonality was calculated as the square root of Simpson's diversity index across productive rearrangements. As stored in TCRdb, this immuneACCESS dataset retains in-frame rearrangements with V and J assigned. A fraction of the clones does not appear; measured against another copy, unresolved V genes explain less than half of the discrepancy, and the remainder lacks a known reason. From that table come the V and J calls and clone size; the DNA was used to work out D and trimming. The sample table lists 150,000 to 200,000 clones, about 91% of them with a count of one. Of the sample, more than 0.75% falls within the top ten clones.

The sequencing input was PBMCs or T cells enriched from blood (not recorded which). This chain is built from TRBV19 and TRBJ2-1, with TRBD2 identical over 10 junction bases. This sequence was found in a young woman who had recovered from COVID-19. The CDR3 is CASSGLAAYNEQFF. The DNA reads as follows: TGTGCCAGTAGTGGACTAGCGGCTTACAATGAGCAGTTCTTC.